The 23 T cell receptor beta chains in this list originate from one sample, sequenced in a study of blood T cell repertoires in COVID-19. Sequencing was performed with immunoSEQ multiplex PCR; in TCRdb, only in-frame clones are kept and a portion is missing. Altogether fewer than 350,000 clones are present, 80% to 90% being singletons, with the ten largest covering 2.2%. Sequenced input: PBMCs or T cells enriched from blood (not recorded which). The receptors originated from a man aged 25 to 40 who had recovered from COVID-19.

The V gene is TRBV30, the J gene TRBJ2-7; D unresolved. V lost 4 bases and J lost 9, with 16 bases in between. Germline-derived CDR1 and CDR2 are GTSNPN and SVGIG (reference sequence). The CDR3 has 12 residues. CDR3 in DNA: TGTGCCTGGATCGTCCCCTCACGGAGGCAGTACTTC. Amino acids: CAWIVPSRRQYF.

This chain connects TRBV7-3 to TRBJ2-1; weak D call: TRBD2 (5 bases). This CDR3 spans 11 amino acids. With 5 bases removed from V and 8 bases from J, the gap between germline ends came to 7 bases. Germline CDR1 SGHTA, CDR2 FQGTGA. CDR3 loop: CASSLGDEQFF. The CDR3, as DNA: TGTGCCAGCAGCCTCGGGGATGAGCAGTTCTTC. Drawing the rest from reference TRBV7-3 and TRBJ2-1, the complete variable domain is GAGVSQTPSNKVTEKGKYVELRCDPISGHTALYWYRQSLGQGPEFLIYFQGTGAADDSGLPNDRFFAVRPEGSVSTLKIQRTERGDSAVYLCASSLGDEQFFGPGTRLTVL.

This chain uses TRBV6-5 with TRBJ2-2; D possibly corresponds to TRBD1 (5 bases). Trimming took 0 bases from V and 4 from J, leaving 12 bases between them. CDR3 length equals 16 residues. Germline CDR1 and CDR2: MNHEY and SVGAGI. This chain's CDR3 is CASSYSPGWGTGELFF. The CDR3 bases are TGTGCCAGCAGTTACTCACCAGGGTGGGGCACCGGGGAGCTGTTTTTT.

J is TRBJ2-2 and V is TRBV2; maybe TRBD1 (6 bases). There are 13 residues in the CDR3. Per germline, CDR1 SNHLY and CDR2 FYNNEI. The ends were cut back, 7 bases at V and 1 base at J, with 7 bases in the middle. CDR3 sequence reads: CASTQGNTGELFF. CDR3 nucleotide sequence: TGTGCCAGCACACAGGGGAACACCGGGGAGCTGTTTTTT.

The V gene is TRBV9, the J gene TRBJ2-5; D gene unclear. Germline lookup yields CDR1 SGDLS and CDR2 YYNGEE. V lost 3 bases and J lost 5, with 14 bases in between. The CDR3 is made up of 14 amino acids. The CDR3 region is CASSASPVSETQYF. CDR3 nucleotide sequence: TGTGCCAGCAGCGCCTCTCCGGTATCCGAGACCCAGTACTTC.

The chain carries TRBV5-1 and TRBJ2-2; D unresolved. Germline CDR1 reads SGHRS; CDR2 reads YFSETQ. This CDR3 contains 15 residues. V was clipped by 4 bases and J by 3 bases, with 13 bases between them. The CDR3 nucleotides read TGCGCCAGCAGCCCCGCCCGACTTTACACCGGGGAGCTGTTTTTT. It is translated as CASSPARLYTGELFF.

This clone was detected only once. This chain links TRBV5-4 with TRBJ1-3; 9 nucleotides line up with TRBD1. Germline CDR1 is SGHNT and CDR2 is YYREEE (reference sequence). V gave up 0 bases and J gave up 3 bases; unmatched junction bases: 4. The CDR3 contains 16 residues. DNA of the CDR3: TGTGCCAGCAGCTTGGTGGGGACAGGGTATGGAAACACCATATATTTT. It codes for CASSLVGTGYGNTIYF.

This clone was seen only a few times. The chain has TRBV5-4 and TRBJ2-1, with D hard to call. Germline-derived CDR1 and CDR2 are SGHNT and YYREEE (reference sequence). V was pared by 0 bases and J by 8 bases, with 12 bases between. The CDR3 runs 14 residues. CDR3 DNA sequence: TGTGCCAGCAGCTTGGAAAGATCGGGTTATGAGCAGTTCTTC. It yields the protein CASSLERSGYEQFF.

CDR3: CASSIRSGQSYEQYF. CDR3 in DNA: TGTGCCAGTAGTATCAGATCGGGACAGTCCTACGAGCAGTACTTC. V gene TRBV19 combines with J gene TRBJ2-7; 7 nucleotides line up with TRBD1. CDR1 and CDR2 from the germline V gene are LNHDA and SQIVND (reference sequence). The CDR3 spans 15 residues. The ends lost 3 bases at V and 1 base at J; junction bases unmatched: 6.

This clone is termed medium-sized. The V call is TRBV3-1 (or the pseudogene TRBV3-2), the J call TRBJ1-6; 8 bases align to TRBD1. The V gene's germline CDR1 is LGHDT and CDR2 YNNKEL (reference sequence). The ends lost 2 bases at V and 4 bases at J; junction bases unmatched: 4. The CDR3 has 16 residues. The CDR3 sequence is CASSQPQGAYNSPLHF. DNA for the CDR3: TGTGCCAGCAGCCAACCCCAGGGGGCGTATAATTCACCCCTCCACTTT.

The chain combines TRBV7-9 with TRBJ2-7, with no clear D. Germline V lookup: CDR1 SEHNR, CDR2 FQNEAQ (reference sequence). The CDR3 runs to 12 residues. V gave up 1 base and J gave up 3 bases, with 4 bases separating them. CDR3 protein: CASSLGSYEQYF. The CDR3 DNA reads as TGTGCCAGCAGCTTAGGGAGCTACGAGCAGTACTTC.

The V and J genes are TRBV2 and TRBJ2-3; 14 bases are shared with TRBD2. Per germline, CDR1 SNHLY and CDR2 FYNNEI. The junction had 0 bases not matched to a gene; V was cut back by 6 bases and J by 4 bases. The CDR3 consists of 14 residues. The CDR3 DNA sequence: TGTGCCAGCAGGGGACTAGCGGGAGCAGATACGCAGTATTTT. Translating it yields CASRGLAGADTQYF.

This clone came up once. The rearrangement links TRBV12-3 or TRBV12-4 to TRBJ2-5; D might be TRBD2 (5 bases). The CDR3 is made up of 11 amino acids. V was trimmed by 5 bases and J by 7 bases, leaving 8 bases between them. The CDR3 here is CASSPRGTQYF. In nucleotides, the CDR3 is TGTGCCAGCAGTCCCCGGGGGACCCAGTACTTC.

CDR3 residues: CASSRQGVVEAFF. CDR3 sequence (DNA): TGTGCCAGTAGCCGACAGGGGGTCGTTGAAGCTTTCTTT. The chain links TRBV19 to TRBJ1-1, with TRBD1 matching 9 bases. The CDR3 sequence is 13 residues long. Trimming at V came to 6 bases and at J to 7 bases, leaving 6 bases not matched to a gene. Germline CDR1 is LNHDA and CDR2 is SQIVND (reference sequence).

The chain combines TRBV5-1 with TRBJ2-1; 11 nucleotides match TRBD2. The CDR3 loop spans 20 amino acids. CDR1 is SGHRS, CDR2 YFSETQ, per germline. The junction had 21 bases not matched to a gene; V was cut back by 5 bases and J by 5 bases. DNA for the CDR3: TGCGCCAGCAGAGCGCGGGGTAGCGGGGGGGCGCATCTGGTAAACAATGAGCAGTTCTTC. Amino acid sequence: CASRARGSGGAHLVNNEQFF.

V and J are TRBV4-3 and TRBJ2-1; no definite D call. The CDR3 is 13 amino acids. CDR1 is LGHNA and CDR2 is YSLEER in the germline V gene. V lost 5 bases to trimming and J lost 6 bases, with 11 bases between them. CDR3 loop: CASSSETGNEQFF. The CDR3 nucleotides read TGCGCCAGCAGCTCAGAGACTGGCAATGAGCAGTTCTTC.

V usage is TRBV6-4 and J usage is TRBJ1-6; D is ambiguous. The V gene lost 2 bases and the J gene lost 10 bases, with 12 bases spanning the gap. Germline CDR1 MRHNA, CDR2 SNTAGT. This CDR3 has 14 residues. The CDR3 is CASSDSTPRSPLHF. As DNA, the CDR3 is TGTGCCAGCAGTGACAGTACACCCCGATCACCCCTCCACTTT.

Notes on this clone: The sample contains more than one DNA sequence encoding this CDR3. The chain uses TRBV3-1 (or the pseudogene TRBV3-2) and TRBJ1-2; D not certain. Germline-derived CDR1 and CDR2 are LGHDT and YNNKEL (reference sequence). The CDR3 length is 11 residues. V was trimmed by 0 bases and J by 8 bases, leaving 4 bases between them. The CDR3 protein is CASSQDLGYTF. CDR3 coding DNA: TGTGCCAGCAGCCAAGACCTCGGCTACACCTTC.

The chain couples TRBV13 to TRBJ2-2, with D maybe TRBD1 (5 bases). CDR3 size: 16 residues. V was pared by 0 bases and J by 5 bases, with 13 bases between. Germline loops: CDR1 PRHDT, CDR2 FYEKMQ (reference sequence). The CDR3 here is CASSLGGTRTTGELFF. CDR3 DNA sequence: TGTGCCAGCAGCTTAGGGGGCACAAGGACAACCGGGGAGCTGTTTTTT.

This clone was picked up one time. The rearrangement joins TRBV4-2 to TRBJ1-3; D possibly corresponds to TRBD1 (5 bases). With 0 bases removed from V and 3 bases from J, the gap between germline ends came to 12 bases. The germline V gene encodes CDR1 LGHNA and CDR2 YNFKEQ. This CDR3 contains 16 residues. CDR3 sequence (DNA): TGTGCCAGCAGCCAAGAAGGGGAGGGTAATGGAAACACCATATATTTT. Its protein product is CASSQEGEGNGNTIYF.

The chain carries TRBV19 and TRBJ1-6; the D is unclear. The CDR3 length is 13 residues. Germline CDR1 is LNHDA and CDR2 is SQIVND (reference sequence). V was cut by 3 bases and J by 6 bases, with 6 bases left in between. The CDR3 spells CASSMHGNSPLHF. In DNA, the CDR3 is TGTGCCAGTAGTATGCACGGTAATTCACCCCTCCACTTT. The variable domain in full, with the rest retrieved from reference TRBV19 and TRBJ1-6, is DGGITQSPKYLFRKEGQNVTLSCEQNLNHDAMYWYRQDPGQGLRLIYYSQIVNDFQKGDIAEGYSVSREKKESFPLTVTSAQKNPTAFYLCASSMHGNSPLHFGNGTRLTVT.

The V gene is TRBV19, the J gene TRBJ1-1; 7 bases map to TRBD1. V was clipped by 3 bases and J by 1 base; unmatched bases: 8. The CDR3 runs to 16 residues. Germline-derived CDR1 and CDR2 are LNHDA and SQIVND (reference sequence). CDR3 loop: CASSILTGWKNTEAFF. The DNA of the CDR3 is TGTGCCAGTAGTATTCTGACAGGGTGGAAGAACACTGAAGCTTTCTTT. Full variable domain (rest looked up from reference TRBV19 and TRBJ1-1): DGGITQSPKYLFRKEGQNVTLSCEQNLNHDAMYWYRQDPGQGLRLIYYSQIVNDFQKGDIAEGYSVSREKKESFPLTVTSAQKNPTAFYLCASSILTGWKNTEAFFGQGTRLTVV.

The chain uses TRBV7-8 and TRBJ2-1, with D perhaps TRBD2 (7 bases). Germline values: CDR1 SGHVS, CDR2 FQNEAQ. The CDR3 totals 19 residues. Trimming left V 0 bases short and J 12 bases short, with 30 bases between. This chain's CDR3 is CASSLAQGIGGGPSGWQFF. As DNA, the CDR3 is TGTGCCAGCAGCTTAGCGCAGGGGATAGGGGGGGGCCCCTCGGGTTGGCAGTTCTTC.